The entry that follows covers one T cell receptor beta chain sequence. As yet, its antigen is unknown. The data originate from a study of CD8+ T cells in alopecia areata. V was clipped by 7 bases and J by 0 bases, with 10 bases between them. This CDR3 region has 14 residues. CDR1 is LNHDA, CDR2 SQIVND, per germline (reference sequence). Extracted RNA was reverse transcribed, and the resulting cDNA served as sequencing template. The assay was immunoSEQ multiplex PCR, and TCRdb's table has in-frame clones only and misses some. The repertoire holds 200,000 to 250,000 clones, with around 62% as singletons. Findings of the study overall: Higher clonality was seen in lesional scalp than in normal scalp, especially in alopecia totalis/universalis.

Lesional scalp punch biopsies and peripheral blood were collected from alopecia areata patients. PBMC-derived CD4+ and CD8+ T cells were sorted. The sequencing here drew on CD4+ T cells sorted from blood, taken at week 0. The genes are TRBV19 and TRBJ1-5; the D is unclear. The receptor's source is a human donor with alopecia areata. In DNA form, the CDR3 reads TGTGCCAGTACCCTTCGGGATAGCAATCAGCCCCAGCATTTT. Translation: CASTLRDSNQPQHF.